This T cell receptor (beta chain) emerged from a study of technical replicates of blood from several donors. This clone was seen a single time. The assay was immunoSEQ multiplex PCR, and TCRdb's table has in-frame clones only and misses some. The table lists around 90,000 clones, approximately 94% of them singletons. V shed 5 bases and J shed 0 bases, with 17 bases lying between them. The CDR3 runs to 18 residues. CDR1 and CDR2 (germline): MNHNS, SASEGT. The receptor was isolated from a human donor in good health. The J gene is TRBJ1-6, the V gene TRBV6-1; D is uncertain. Sequencing used T cells isolated from PBMCs. The CDR3 reads CASSKDPQWSSYNSPLHF. The CDR3, as DNA: TGTGCCAGCAGTAAAGACCCCCAGTGGAGCTCCTATAATTCACCCCTCCACTTT.